This T cell receptor beta chain was observed in a study of T cell changes during pregnancy in multiple sclerosis. V was cut by 0 bases and J by 0 bases, with 8 bases left in between. Germline-derived CDR1 and CDR2 are GTSNPN and SVGIG (reference sequence). The CDR3 is 14 residues long. Sequencing was performed with immunoSEQ multiplex PCR; in TCRdb, only in-frame clones are kept and a portion is missing. The sample lists 50,000 or so clones, roughly 94% occurring once. The source material was CD4+ T cells from peripheral blood mononuclear cells, sampled in the third trimester of pregnancy. The origin of this receptor is a female donor with multiple sclerosis, enrolled in a pregnancy study. This chain joins TRBV30 and TRBJ1-1; TRBD1 is a possible D gene (5 bases). The CDR3 region has the DNA TGTGCCTGGAGTGTCGACAGCCTGAACACTGAAGCTTTCTTT. Its protein product is CAWSVDSLNTEAFF.